One and the same sample provided the 13 T cell receptor beta chains below, sequenced in a study of T cells and copy number aberrations in small-cell lung cancer. The assay was immunoSEQ multiplex PCR, and TCRdb's table has in-frame clones only and misses some. This sample's table reports 85 to 95 clones. Material: tumor tissue. The receptors stem from a woman aged 70 to 79 with small cell lung cancer.

Remarks on this clone: Other nucleotide sequences from this sample produce the same CDR3. The chain combines TRBV28 with TRBJ2-7; 9 bases match TRBD2. The V gene's germline CDR1 is MDHEN and CDR2 SYDVKM. V shed 5 bases and J 5 bases; nucleotides not matched to a gene: 7. This CDR3 has 14 residues. The CDR3 sequence is CASSRLAGVHEQYF. The CDR3 DNA sequence: TGTGCCAGCAGTCGCTTAGCGGGAGTTCACGAGCAGTACTTC.

The chain employs TRBV7-2 and TRBJ2-1, with 15 positions matching TRBD2. The CDR3 is made up of 17 amino acids. V trimming: 5 bases; J trimming: 7 bases; junction bases outside the gene matches: 9. Germline V gives CDR1 SGHTA, CDR2 FQGNSA. The CDR3 DNA sequence: TGTGCCAGCAGCCGAATAGGACTAGCGGGAGGGCATAATGAGCAGTTCTTC. Protein sequence: CASSRIGLAGGHNEQFF.

CDR3 loop: CISSPFRAHPGNTIYF. CDR3 nucleotides: TGCATCAGCAGCCCCTTCAGGGCTCATCCTGGAAACACCATATATTTT. This chain links TRBV1 with TRBJ1-3; TRBD1 is the table's D call, not checked against the DNA. TRBV1 is a pseudogene segment. The CDR3 is 16 amino acids.

This clone was detected only a few times. The chain couples TRBV7-2 to TRBJ1-2, with no clear D. The CDR3 totals 14 residues. The germline V and J ends were trimmed by 5 bases and 6 bases, with 16 bases remaining between them. Per germline, CDR1 SGHTA and CDR2 FQGNSA. CDR3: CASSPPRKRDGYTF. The CDR3 bases are TGTGCCAGCAGCCCTCCGAGGAAACGAGATGGCTACACCTTC.

The rearrangement uses TRBV30 and TRBJ1-4; a weak D match, TRBD1 (6 bases). The V gene lost 0 bases and the J gene lost 7 bases, with 6 bases spanning the gap. Germline loops: CDR1 GTSNPN, CDR2 SVGIG (reference sequence). This CDR3 is built from 12 residues. This CDR3 is CAWSVQGEKLFF. The DNA of the CDR3 is TGTGCCTGGAGTGTACAGGGTGAAAAACTGTTTTTT.

The chain carries TRBV4-2 and TRBJ1-2; D is possibly TRBD1 (5 bases). Per the germline V gene, CDR1 is LGHNA and CDR2 is YNFKEQ. V gave up 3 bases and J gave up 6 bases, with 14 bases separating them. This CDR3 has 14 amino acids. CDR3 sequence reads: CASSQSGRSHGYTF. The CDR3 DNA reads as TGTGCCAGCAGCCAGTCGGGACGGTCTCATGGCTACACCTTC.

The chain joins TRBV19 to TRBJ2-1; D ambiguous. V dropped 4 bases and J dropped 4 bases, with 2 bases sitting between them. The CDR3 extends over 11 amino acids. Germline V gene data show CDR1 as LNHDA and CDR2 as SQIVND (reference sequence). The DNA of the CDR3 is TGTGCCAGTAGTAATTACAATGAGCAGTTCTTC. Protein product: CASSNYNEQFF.

This clone appeared a single time. J is TRBJ1-6 and V is TRBV7-9; no firm D call. Looked up from germline, CDR1 is SEHNR and CDR2 is FQNEAQ (reference sequence). V lost 5 bases, J lost 7 bases, and 21 bases lay in between. This CDR3 has 17 amino acids. In DNA form, the CDR3 reads TGTGCCAGCAGCCCCTTGGACGGCCACCCTATGAATTCACCCCTCCACTTT. Translated: CASSPLDGHPMNSPLHF.

The chain uses TRBV2 and TRBJ2-7, with a weak D call TRBD2 (6 bases). CDR3 length equals 13 residues. V was clipped by 4 bases and J by 5 bases, with 12 bases between them. The germline CDR1 and CDR2 sequences are SNHLY and FYNNEI. This chain's CDR3 is CASSGGTSNEQYF. The CDR3, as DNA: TGTGCCAGCAGTGGGGGTACTAGCAACGAGCAGTACTTC.

The V call is TRBV6-1, the J call TRBJ1-2; D is unresolved. The CDR3 extends over 13 amino acids. Germline-derived CDR1 and CDR2 are MNHNS and SASEGT. V was cut by 6 bases and J by 2 bases, with 10 bases left in between. For the CDR3, the DNA is TGTGCCAGCAGGGACGGACTGAACTATGGCTACACCTTC. It specifies CASRDGLNYGYTF.

The chain couples TRBV7-8 to TRBJ2-6; D unresolved. CDR1 is SGHVS, CDR2 FQNEAQ, per germline. The CDR3 has 18 residues. V was clipped by 5 bases and J by 5 bases, with 22 bases between them. The CDR3 sequence: CASSRVTYPQSRANVLTF. The CDR3 coding sequence is TGTGCCAGCAGCCGCGTTACTTACCCACAAAGTCGGGCCAACGTCCTGACTTTC.

This chain joins TRBV30 and TRBJ1-1, with TRBD1 matching over 9 bases. CDR3 length: 14 residues. Germline CDR1 and CDR2: GTSNPN and SVGIG (reference sequence). The trim removed 5 bases at V and 4 bases at J, leaving 8 bases unmatched. CDR3: CAWLRTGDSTEAFF. CDR3 bases: TGTGCCTGGCTTAGGACAGGGGATTCCACTGAAGCTTTCTTT.

A single count supports this clone. The chain joins TRBV2 to TRBJ2-3; 10 bases are a match to TRBD2. V lost 8 bases to trimming and J lost 1 base; unmatched junction nucleotides: 6. Per the germline V gene, CDR1 is SNHLY and CDR2 is FYNNEI. The CDR3 is made up of 15 amino acids. The CDR3 region is CASASGTSGTDTQYF. DNA for the CDR3: TGTGCCAGCGCGTCCGGGACTAGCGGCACAGATACGCAGTATTTT.